The following is a TCR beta chain sequence with its context. Per the germline V gene, CDR1 is SGHRS and CDR2 is YFSETQ. Trimming stripped 4 bases from V and 2 bases from J, with 18 bases between. This CDR3 is built from 16 residues. The entry originates in a study of T-cell reconstitution after alpha-beta-depleted transplantation in children. Preparation of the TCRbeta library used unique molecular identifiers. TCRdb re-derived calls from the PCR reads in MiXCR, one entry per CDR3 protein. The data contain about 830,000 distinct CDR3 sequences, approximately 15% of them singletons. The chain couples TRBV5-1 to TRBJ2-5; a possible D gene is TRBD2 (6 bases). The clonotype comes from a male patient younger than 18 who had a stem cell transplant for acute lymphoblastic leukemia, so the T cells may come from the graft donor. This specimen consisted of PBMCs, mostly from graft donor cells, obtained 360 days after TCRalphabeta/CD19-depleted stem cell transplant. The CDR3 DNA follows: TGCGCCAGCAGCCACCTTGGCAGCGGGCTACAAGAGACCCAGTACTTC. It is translated as CASSHLGSGLQETQYF.